What follows are 20 T cell receptor beta chains derived from one specimen sequenced in a study of cytomegalovirus exposure and HLA in healthy donors (TCRdb year 2017). Receptor libraries were prepared by the immunoSEQ multiplex PCR assay. TCRdb took over this immuneACCESS table, retaining in-frame rearrangements with V and J assigned. Such tables are incomplete; in checked studies, under half of the missing clones stem from an unresolved V gene, and the remainder is unexplained. This sample comprises about 300,000 clones, approximately 87% of them detected only once. The top ten hold about 0.86% of the sample. Sequenced input: PBMCs. These receptors were collected from a woman between 18 and 29 years old in good health and CMV-seronegative.

The V call is TRBV7-9, the J call TRBJ2-3, with D perhaps TRBD2 (5 bases). V was clipped by 1 base and J by 1 base, with 9 bases between them. The V gene's germline CDR1 is SEHNR and CDR2 FQNEAQ (reference sequence). CDR3 length: 15 amino acids. DNA of the CDR3: TGTGCCAGCAGCTTAGGACTGGAGGGCACAGATACGCAGTATTTT. It encodes CASSLGLEGTDTQYF.

The CDR3, as DNA: TGTGCCAGCAGCCCAGAGACGGGGGTCCATGAGCAGTTCTTC. This encodes CASSPETGVHEQFF. The chain combines TRBV7-2 with TRBJ2-1, with D possibly being TRBD2 (6 bases). Trimming stripped 5 bases from V and 8 bases from J, with 16 bases between. From germline, CDR1 is SGHTA and CDR2 FQGNSA. The length of the CDR3 is 14 residues. The whole variable domain, remainder taken from reference TRBV7-2 and TRBJ2-1, is GAGVSQSPSNKVTEKGKDVELRCDPISGHTALYWYRQSLGQGLEFLIYFQGNSAPDKSGLPSDRFSAERTGGSVSTLTIQRTQQEDSAVYLCASSPETGVHEQFFGPGTRLTVL.

This rearrangement joins TRBV7-2 to TRBJ2-7; D gene ambiguous. The germline V gene has CDR1 SGHTA and CDR2 FQGNSA. V was shortened by 7 bases and J by 8 bases, with 9 bases between the two germline ends. The CDR3 has 10 residues. The CDR3: CASNLRKQYF. The CDR3 DNA reads TGTGCCAGCAATCTCCGTAAGCAGTACTTC.

The CDR3 spells CSVGSGQGVQPQHF. In nucleotides, the CDR3 is TGCAGCGTTGGTTCCGGACAGGGGGTCCAGCCCCAGCATTTT. This chain links TRBV29-1 with TRBJ1-5; 10 nucleotides align to TRBD1. The germline CDR1 and CDR2 sequences are SQVTM and ANQGSEA. The CDR3 length is 14 residues. V shed 4 bases, J shed 7 bases, and the junction held 7 bases outside the gene matches.

This chain uses TRBV19 with TRBJ2-1; 7 bases line up with TRBD2. V dropped 1 base and J dropped 10; count of bases not matched to a gene: 7. Germline V lookup: CDR1 LNHDA, CDR2 SQIVND (reference sequence). This CDR3 has 14 residues. CDR3 loop: CASSIVASGNEQFF. In nucleotides, the CDR3 is TGTGCCAGTAGTATAGTTGCTAGCGGTAACGAGCAGTTCTTC.

The chain has TRBV25-1 and TRBJ2-3, with D unclear. Trimming pared 5 bases from V and 0 bases from J, leaving 12 bases between. CDR3 size: 15 residues. Per germline, CDR1 MGHDK and CDR2 SYGVNS. Here the CDR3 reads CASSLGAESTDTQYF. The CDR3 DNA reads as TGTGCCAGCAGTCTTGGAGCAGAAAGCACAGATACGCAGTATTTT.

The chain is built from TRBV30 and TRBJ1-1, with 12 bases that match TRBD1. Trimming removed 3 bases from V and 2 bases from J; junction bases left unmatched: 4. Germline V lookup: CDR1 GTSNPN, CDR2 SVGIG (reference sequence). CDR3 length: 15 residues. The CDR3 is CAWRGQGAKNTEAFF. The CDR3 DNA reads as TGTGCCTGGAGGGGACAGGGGGCAAAAAACACTGAAGCTTTCTTT.

This clone was detected ten times or more. The chain combines TRBV2 with TRBJ2-2, with D possibly being TRBD1 (5 bases). Germline V gene data show CDR1 as SNHLY and CDR2 as FYNNEI. The CDR3 runs 16 residues. V was pared by 6 bases and J by 0 bases, with 14 bases between. The CDR3 sequence is CASRDKSSTNTGELFF. DNA of the CDR3: TGTGCCAGCAGGGACAAGTCTAGTACGAACACCGGGGAGCTGTTTTTT. Complete variable domain (other parts from reference TRBV2 and TRBJ2-2): EPEVTQTPSHQVTQMGQEVILRCVPISNHLYFYWYRQILGQKVEFLVSFYNNEISEKSEIFDDQFSVERPDGSNFTLKIRSTKLEDSAMYFCASRDKSSTNTGELFFGEGSRLTVL.

This clone showed up many times. The rearrangement uses TRBV7-8 and TRBJ2-7; D gene ambiguous. V lost 5 bases to trimming and J lost 4 bases, with 9 bases between them. The CDR3 spans 12 residues. Germline CDR1 and CDR2: SGHVS and FQNEAQ. The CDR3 loop reads CASSPLRYEQYF. CDR3 bases: TGTGCCAGCAGCCCCCTGAGATACGAGCAGTACTTC. Complete variable domain (other parts from reference TRBV7-8 and TRBJ2-7): GAGVSQSPRYKVAKRGQDVALRCDPISGHVSLFWYQQALGQGPEFLTYFQNEAQLDKSGLPSDRFFAERPEGSVSTLKIQRTQQEDSAVYLCASSPLRYEQYFGPGTRLTVT.

The rearrangement links TRBV28 to TRBJ1-2; D perhaps matches TRBD1 (5 bases). Germline CDR1 is MDHEN and CDR2 is SYDVKM. The CDR3 has 13 residues. Trimming shortened V by 5 bases and J by 2 bases, and 9 bases separated the two germline ends. The CDR3 DNA sequence: TGTGCCAGCAGTAGGACAAGAAACTATGGCTACACCTTC. It translates to CASSRTRNYGYTF.

This chain's CDR3 is CASSLRGGAGEQYF. CDR3 DNA sequence: TGTGCCAGCAGTTTAAGGGGGGGCGCGGGGGAGCAGTACTTC. This chain links TRBV27 with TRBJ2-7; weak D call: TRBD2 (7 bases). Germline V gene lookup returns CDR1 MNHEY and CDR2 SMNVEV (reference sequence). The CDR3 runs 14 residues. Trimming pared 2 bases from V and 7 bases from J, leaving 15 bases between.

Remarks on this clone: Other nucleotide sequences from this sample produce the same CDR3. The chain joins TRBV6-5 to TRBJ2-1; a weak D match, TRBD2 (6 bases). CDR1 is MNHEY, CDR2 SVGAGI, per germline. The CDR3 has 14 residues. Trimming removed 0 bases from V and 7 bases from J, with 10 bases in between. The CDR3 protein is CASSYSGRGNEQFF. CDR3 nucleotides: TGTGCCAGCAGTTACTCCGGGAGAGGGAATGAGCAGTTCTTC.

V usage is TRBV5-6 and J usage is TRBJ1-5; TRBD1 aligns across 8 bases. V was pared by 0 bases and J by 5 bases, with 7 bases of the junction left unmatched. Germline V gives CDR1 SGHDT, CDR2 YYEEEE. The CDR3 runs 16 residues. The chain's CDR3 is CASSLGGGQAHQPQHF. The CDR3 DNA sequence: TGTGCCAGCAGCTTGGGTGGGGGACAGGCGCATCAGCCCCAGCATTTT.

This rearrangement joins TRBV14 to TRBJ2-1; D might be TRBD2 (6 bases). Germline V gene sequence: CDR1 SGHDN, CDR2 FVKESK. Trimming left V 4 bases short and J 2 bases short, with 9 bases between. The CDR3 is 14 residues long. The CDR3 spells CASSPTGAYNEQFF. The CDR3 bases are TGTGCCAGCAGCCCTACGGGAGCCTACAATGAGCAGTTCTTC. Filled out from reference TRBV14 and TRBJ2-1, the complete variable domain reads EAGVTQFPSHSVIEKGQTVTLRCDPISGHDNLYWYRRVMGKEIKFLLHFVKESKQDESGMPNNRFLAERTGGTYSTLKVQPAELEDSGVYFCASSPTGAYNEQFFGPGTRLTVL.

CDR3 nucleotides: TGCAGTGCTAGCCACAAAGAGACCCAGTACTTC. Protein: CSASHKETQYF. The rearrangement joins TRBV20-1 to TRBJ2-5, with unresolved D. The CDR3 has 11 residues. Germline V gene data show CDR1 as DFQATT and CDR2 as SNEGSKA (reference sequence). V was trimmed by 3 bases and J by 3 bases, leaving 5 bases between them.

The chain uses TRBV2 and TRBJ1-2, with unresolved D. The CDR3 length is 13 residues. V was cut by 5 bases and J by 2 bases, with 9 bases left in between. Per germline, CDR1 SNHLY and CDR2 FYNNEI. The CDR3 sequence is CASSPTRNYGYTF. CDR3 nucleotide sequence: TGTGCCAGCAGTCCGACGCGGAACTATGGCTACACCTTC.

The chain uses TRBV2 and TRBJ2-5; perhaps TRBD2 as D (7 bases). V was clipped by 6 bases and J by 3 bases, with 14 bases between them. The CDR3 contains 14 residues. Germline CDR1 SNHLY, CDR2 FYNNEI. DNA for the CDR3: TGTGCCAGCAGACTAGGGGGGGTAGAAGAGACCCAGTACTTC. It codes for CASRLGGVEETQYF.

The chain links TRBV2 to TRBJ2-1, with a weak D call TRBD2 (7 bases). The CDR3 runs to 16 residues. Germline values: CDR1 SNHLY, CDR2 FYNNEI. The germline V and J ends were trimmed by 8 bases and 4 bases, with 21 bases remaining between them. CDR3: CASDRGRVGGYNEQFF. The CDR3 nucleotides read TGTGCCAGCGATAGGGGGAGGGTAGGGGGATACAATGAGCAGTTCTTC.

The rearrangement joins TRBV9 to TRBJ2-1; 14 nucleotides line up with TRBD2. The CDR3 extends over 17 amino acids. J was trimmed by 8 bases and V by 0 bases; bases with no gene match: 7. Looked up from germline, CDR1 is SGDLS and CDR2 is YYNGEE. CDR3 region: CASSVAARGLAGDEQFF. The CDR3 DNA reads as TGTGCCAGCAGCGTAGCGGCGCGGGGACTAGCGGGGGATGAGCAGTTCTTC.

The chain employs TRBV27 and TRBJ2-3; 9 positions agree with TRBD1. V gave up 5 bases and J gave up 4 bases; unmatched junction bases: 13. CDR3 length: 17 residues. The germline V gene encodes CDR1 MNHEY and CDR2 SMNVEV (reference sequence). CDR3 protein: CASSPQNRGPKSDTQYF. For the CDR3, the DNA is TGTGCCAGCAGTCCGCAGAACAGGGGGCCGAAGTCAGATACGCAGTATTTT.